This T cell receptor (beta chain) was recovered during a study of T cell responses to AZD1222 COVID-19 vaccine. Whole-study findings and limits: Donors were chiefly white British, with a greater number of females, and clonal diversity was perhaps underestimated.

Clones were read by immunoSEQ multiplex PCR, and TCRdb kept only the in-frame ones, dropping some. The sample has 90,000 to 130,000 clones; about 92% are singletons. Concerning this clone: Its antigen is currently unknown.

The origin of this receptor is an adult in good health. Sequences were derived from peripheral blood, sampled on day 0 of MenACWY control vaccination.

DNA for the CDR3: TGTGCTAGTGGTTTGTCGAGGGCTCTTCCGAGCTCCTACAATGAGCAGTTCTTC. It translates to CASGLSRALPSSYNEQFF. This chain links TRBV12-5 with TRBJ2-1; tentatively, D is TRBD2 (5 bases). V lost 2 bases and J lost 0, with 17 bases in between. CDR3 size: 18 residues. Germline CDR1 and CDR2: LGHNT and FRNRAP.